This TCR beta chain came from a study of T cells in Graves' hyperthyroidism and ophthalmopathy. Whole-study context: Peripheral blood specimens were obtained at initial diagnosis, prior to any treatment.

General study findings and limits: Blood held most thyroid clonotypes expanded above 0.001 frequency.

This clonotype was picked up many times. Its antigen is unknown. Disease duration was under 3 months in the ophthalmopathy patients, who also had a Clinical Activity Score of at least 3 and a NOSPECS grade of at least 4. Each diagnosis was grounded in clinical symptoms, serum thyroxine and TRAb, thyroid ultrasound, and orbital computed tomography. V was clipped by 7 bases and J by 7 bases, with 19 bases between them. The CDR3 runs 14 residues. The germline CDR1 and CDR2 sequences are SQVTM and ANQGSEA. Amplification yielded TCR beta CDR3 regions, with RNA transcripts as the source. TCR CDR3 underwent first-round RT-PCR with the HTBI primer set. TCRdb itself ran the multiplex PCR reads through MiXCR, one entry per CDR3 protein. The sample contains some 320,000 distinct CDR3 sequences, 12% to 15% of which appear only once.

The rearrangement uses TRBV29-1 and TRBJ1-4; possibly TRBD1 for D (6 bases). Sequenced input: blood. This receptor was obtained from a woman aged 40 to 55 with Graves' ophthalmopathy. The CDR3 sequence: CSARGGARGEKLFF. In DNA, the CDR3 is TGCAGCGCCCGGGGGGGGGCGCGGGGTGAAAAACTGTTTTTT. Full variable domain (missing parts from reference TRBV29-1 and TRBJ1-4): SAVISQKPSRDICQRGTSLTIQCQVDSQVTMMFWYRQQPGQSLTLIATANQGSEATYESGFVIDKFPISRPNLTFSTLTVSNMSPEDSSIYLCSARGGARGEKLFFGSGTQLSVL.